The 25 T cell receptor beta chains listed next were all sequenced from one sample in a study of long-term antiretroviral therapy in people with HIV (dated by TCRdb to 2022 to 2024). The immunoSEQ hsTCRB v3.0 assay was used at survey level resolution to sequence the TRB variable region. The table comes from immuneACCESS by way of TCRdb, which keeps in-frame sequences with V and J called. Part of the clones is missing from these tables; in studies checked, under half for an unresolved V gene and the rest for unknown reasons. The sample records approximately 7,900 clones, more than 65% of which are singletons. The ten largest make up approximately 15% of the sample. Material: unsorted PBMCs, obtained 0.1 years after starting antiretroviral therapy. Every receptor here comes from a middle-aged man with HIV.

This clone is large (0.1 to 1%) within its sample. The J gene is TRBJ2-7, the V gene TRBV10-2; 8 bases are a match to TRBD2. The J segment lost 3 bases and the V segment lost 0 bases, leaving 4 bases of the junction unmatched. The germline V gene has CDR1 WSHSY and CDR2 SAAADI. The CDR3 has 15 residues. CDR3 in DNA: TGCGCCAGCAGTGAGTCTGCAGCGGGGGTCTACGAGCAGTACTTC. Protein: CASSESAAGVYEQYF.

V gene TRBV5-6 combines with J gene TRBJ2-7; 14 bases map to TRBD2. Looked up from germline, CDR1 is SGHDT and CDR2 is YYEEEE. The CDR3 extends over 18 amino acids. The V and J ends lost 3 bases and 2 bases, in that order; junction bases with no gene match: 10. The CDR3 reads CASSSTSGGALDPYEQYF. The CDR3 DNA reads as TGTGCCAGCAGCTCGACTAGCGGGGGGGCCTTGGATCCCTACGAGCAGTACTTC.

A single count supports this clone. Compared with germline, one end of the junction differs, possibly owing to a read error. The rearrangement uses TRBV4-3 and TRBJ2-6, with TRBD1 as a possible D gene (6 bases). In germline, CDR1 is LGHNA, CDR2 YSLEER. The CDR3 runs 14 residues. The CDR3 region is CASGQGPGANVLTF. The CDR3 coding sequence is TGCGCCAGCGGCCAGGGGCCTGGGGCCAACGTCCTGACTTTC.

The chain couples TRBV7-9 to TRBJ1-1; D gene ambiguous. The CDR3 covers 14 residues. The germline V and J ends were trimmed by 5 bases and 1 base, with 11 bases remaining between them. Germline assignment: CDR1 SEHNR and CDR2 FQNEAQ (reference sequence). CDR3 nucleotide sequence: TGTGCCAGCAGCCTTCCGATGAAGAACACTGAAGCTTTCTTT. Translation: CASSLPMKNTEAFF.

The CDR3: CASSEAGTSGGYEQYF. DNA for the CDR3: TGTGCCAGCAGTGAAGCCGGGACTAGCGGGGGCTACGAGCAGTACTTC. The chain couples TRBV6-1 to TRBJ2-7; 14 bases map to TRBD2. Trimming cost V 0 bases and J 3 bases; bases outside gene matches: 1. The germline V gene encodes CDR1 MNHNS and CDR2 SASEGT. The CDR3 has 16 residues.

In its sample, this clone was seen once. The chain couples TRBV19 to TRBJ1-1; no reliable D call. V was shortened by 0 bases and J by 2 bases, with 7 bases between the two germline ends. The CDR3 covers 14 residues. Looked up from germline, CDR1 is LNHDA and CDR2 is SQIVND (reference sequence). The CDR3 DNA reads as TGTGCCAGTAGTATAGACGGAGGAAACACTGAAGCTTTCTTT. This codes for CASSIDGGNTEAFF.

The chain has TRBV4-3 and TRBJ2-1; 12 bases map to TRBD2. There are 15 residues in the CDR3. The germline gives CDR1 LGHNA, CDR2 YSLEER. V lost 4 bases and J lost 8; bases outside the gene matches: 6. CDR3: CASSLASGGADEQFF. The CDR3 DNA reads TGCGCCAGCAGCCTCGCTAGCGGGGGGGCCGATGAGCAGTTCTTC.

DNA for the CDR3: TGTGCCTGGAGTCCCACAGGGGACGAGCAGTACTTC. Amino acid sequence: CAWSPTGDEQYF. J is TRBJ2-7 and V is TRBV30; 7 bases align to TRBD1. Germline V lookup: CDR1 GTSNPN, CDR2 SVGIG (reference sequence). The J segment lost 5 bases and the V segment lost 2 bases, leaving 3 bases of the junction unmatched. This CDR3 comprises 12 residues.

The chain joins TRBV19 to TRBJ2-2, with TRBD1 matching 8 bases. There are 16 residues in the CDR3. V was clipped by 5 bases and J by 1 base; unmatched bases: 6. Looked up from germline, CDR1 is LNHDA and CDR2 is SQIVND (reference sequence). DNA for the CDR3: TGTGCCAGTAGTCCGACAGGGGCCCTGAACACCGGGGAGCTGTTTTTT. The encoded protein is CASSPTGALNTGELFF.

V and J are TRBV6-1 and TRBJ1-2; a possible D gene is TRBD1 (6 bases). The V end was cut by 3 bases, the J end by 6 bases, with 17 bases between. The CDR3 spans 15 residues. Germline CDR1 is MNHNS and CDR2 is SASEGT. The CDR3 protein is CASSEATGNLNGYTF. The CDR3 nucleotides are TGTGCCAGCAGTGAGGCTACAGGGAATTTGAATGGCTACACCTTC.

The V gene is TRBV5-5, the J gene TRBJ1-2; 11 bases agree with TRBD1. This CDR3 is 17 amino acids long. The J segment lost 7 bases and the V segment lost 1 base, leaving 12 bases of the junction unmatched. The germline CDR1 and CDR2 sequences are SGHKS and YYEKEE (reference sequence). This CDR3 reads CASSLFKGQGEPTGYTF. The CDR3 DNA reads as TGTGCCAGCAGCTTGTTTAAGGGACAGGGGGAGCCTACTGGCTACACCTTC.

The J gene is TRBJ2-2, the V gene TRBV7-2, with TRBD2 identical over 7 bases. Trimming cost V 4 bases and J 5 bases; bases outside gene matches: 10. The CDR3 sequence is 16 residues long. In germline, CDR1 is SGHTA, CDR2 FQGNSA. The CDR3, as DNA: TGTGCCAGCAGCTACCTCAGTATGGGGGGGACCGGGGAGCTGTTTTTT. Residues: CASSYLSMGGTGELFF.

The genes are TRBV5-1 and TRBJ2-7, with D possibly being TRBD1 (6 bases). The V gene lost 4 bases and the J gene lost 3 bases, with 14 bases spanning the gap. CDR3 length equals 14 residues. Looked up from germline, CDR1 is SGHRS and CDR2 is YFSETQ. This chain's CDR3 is CASSPRDTGYEQYF. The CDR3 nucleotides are TGCGCCAGCAGCCCGAGGGACACCGGCTACGAGCAGTACTTC.

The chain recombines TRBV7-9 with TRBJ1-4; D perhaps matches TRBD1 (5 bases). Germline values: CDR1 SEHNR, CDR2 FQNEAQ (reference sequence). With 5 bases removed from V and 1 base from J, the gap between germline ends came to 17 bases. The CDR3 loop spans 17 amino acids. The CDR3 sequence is CASSRGGTQGTNEKLFF. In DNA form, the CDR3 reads TGTGCCAGCAGCCGCGGGGGGACTCAAGGAACTAATGAAAAACTGTTTTTT.

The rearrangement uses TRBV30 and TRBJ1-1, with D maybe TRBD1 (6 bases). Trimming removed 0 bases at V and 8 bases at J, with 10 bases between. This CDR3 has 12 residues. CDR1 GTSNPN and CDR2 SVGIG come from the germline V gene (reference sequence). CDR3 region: CAWSVGGEEAFF. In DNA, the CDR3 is TGTGCCTGGAGTGTAGGGGGGGAGGAAGCTTTCTTT.

CDR3 loop: CASSQDNLNSGGAVNTQYF. The CDR3 DNA sequence: TGTGCCAGCAGCCAAGACAACCTCAATAGCGGGGGGGCCGTAAATACGCAGTATTTT. The chain uses TRBV4-2 and TRBJ2-3; TRBD2 agrees at 11 bases. The CDR3 sequence is 19 residues long. Trimming cost V 0 bases and J 7 bases; bases outside gene matches: 15. Germline V gene sequence: CDR1 LGHNA, CDR2 YNFKEQ.

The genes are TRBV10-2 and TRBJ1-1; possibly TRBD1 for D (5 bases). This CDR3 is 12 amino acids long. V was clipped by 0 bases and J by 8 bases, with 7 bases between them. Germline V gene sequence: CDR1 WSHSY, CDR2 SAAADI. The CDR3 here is CASSESGGEAFF. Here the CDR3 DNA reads TGCGCCAGCAGTGAGTCCGGGGGGGAAGCTTTCTTT.

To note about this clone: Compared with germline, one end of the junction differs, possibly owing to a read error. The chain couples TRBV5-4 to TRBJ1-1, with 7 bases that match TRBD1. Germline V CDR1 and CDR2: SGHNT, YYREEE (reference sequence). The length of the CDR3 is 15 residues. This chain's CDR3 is CASSQGEGADTEAFF. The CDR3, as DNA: TGCGCCAGCAGCCAAGGGGAGGGGGCAGACACTGAAGCTTTCTTT.

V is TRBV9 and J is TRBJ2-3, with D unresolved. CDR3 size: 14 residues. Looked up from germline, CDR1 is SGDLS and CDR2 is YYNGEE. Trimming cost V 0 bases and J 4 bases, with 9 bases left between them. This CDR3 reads CASSVDGDSDTQYF. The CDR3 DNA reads TGTGCCAGCAGCGTAGATGGGGATTCAGATACGCAGTATTTT.

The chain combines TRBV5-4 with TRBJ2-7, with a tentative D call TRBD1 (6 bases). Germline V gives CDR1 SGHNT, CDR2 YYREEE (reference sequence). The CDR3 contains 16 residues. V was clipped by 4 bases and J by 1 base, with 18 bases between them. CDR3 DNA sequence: TGTGCCAGCAGCCCCGACCCCAGGGGCGCTTCCTACGAGCAGTACTTC. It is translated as CASSPDPRGASYEQYF.

The CDR3 protein is CASSLVRGTDTQYF. In DNA form, the CDR3 reads TGTGCCAGCAGCTTGGTCAGGGGCACAGATACGCAGTATTTT. V is TRBV5-4 and J is TRBJ2-3; weak D call: TRBD1 (5 bases). The CDR3 covers 14 residues. Germline V gene data show CDR1 as SGHNT and CDR2 as YYREEE (reference sequence). Trimming removed 0 bases at V and 1 base at J, with 6 bases between.

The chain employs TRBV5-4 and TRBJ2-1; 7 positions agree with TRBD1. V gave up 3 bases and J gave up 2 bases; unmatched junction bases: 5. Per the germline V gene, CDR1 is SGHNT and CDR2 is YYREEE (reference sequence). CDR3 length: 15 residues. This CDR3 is CASSSPGQTYNEQFF. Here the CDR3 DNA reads TGTGCCAGCAGCTCCCCGGGACAGACCTACAATGAGCAGTTCTTC.

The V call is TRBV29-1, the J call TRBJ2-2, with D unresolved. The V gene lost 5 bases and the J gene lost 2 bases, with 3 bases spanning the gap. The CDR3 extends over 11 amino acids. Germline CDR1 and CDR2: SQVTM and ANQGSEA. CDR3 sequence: CSVLNTGELFF. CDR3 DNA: TGCAGCGTTCTAAACACCGGGGAGCTGTTTTTT.

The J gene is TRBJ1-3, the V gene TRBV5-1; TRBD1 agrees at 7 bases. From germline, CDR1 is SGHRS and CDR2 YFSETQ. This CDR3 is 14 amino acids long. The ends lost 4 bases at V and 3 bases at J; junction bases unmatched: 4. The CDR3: CASSQGEGGNTIYF. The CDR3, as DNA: TGCGCCAGCAGCCAGGGGGAAGGTGGAAACACCATATATTTT.

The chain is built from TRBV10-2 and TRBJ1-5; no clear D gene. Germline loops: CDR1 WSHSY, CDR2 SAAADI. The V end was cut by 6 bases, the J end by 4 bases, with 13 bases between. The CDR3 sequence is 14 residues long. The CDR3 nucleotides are TGCGCCAGCAGGCCAACGAGAGATAATCAGCCCCAGCATTTT. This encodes CASRPTRDNQPQHF.